This T cell receptor beta chain comes out of a study of regulatory T cells in long-lasting Graves disease. The time point is: newly diagnosed GD, antithyroid drugs for less than 3 months. Extracted RNA from PBMCs served as the source of the TCR library. This clonotype was seen more than once but under ten times. Trimming stripped 3 bases from V and 6 bases from J, with 15 bases between. The CDR3 loop spans 14 amino acids. Germline V CDR1 and CDR2: SGHDT, YYEEEE. For TCR beta, libraries came from iRepertoire HTBI primers and Arm-PCR of CDR3 regions. Authors' analysis steps: Overall, samples carried approximately 60 TRBV and around 15 TRBJ segments. TCRdb reprocessed the multiplex PCR reads with MiXCR, giving one entry per CDR3 protein. The V and J calls follow TCRdb's processing rather than the paper's. The sample records some 490,000 distinct CDR3 sequences, around 12% being singletons. These sequences were also reported in another study, on T cells in Graves' hyperthyroidism and ophthalmopathy.

Sequences were derived from peripheral blood mononuclear cells (PBMCs), sampled at new diagnosis, from a patient treated with antithyroid drugs. The TCR originated in a young woman with Graves disease. The chain has TRBV5-6 and TRBJ1-2; TRBD1 might be the D (5 bases). CDR3 in DNA: TGTGCCAGCAGCTCCCGCGGGACCTCGGATGGCTACACCTTC. Translation: CASSSRGTSDGYTF.